This T cell receptor beta chain was obtained from a study of cytomegalovirus exposure and HLA in healthy donors. Germline CDR1 and CDR2: GTSNPN and SVGIG (reference sequence). Trimming stripped 1 base from V and 2 bases from J, with 27 bases between. The CDR3 covers 19 residues. The PCR was carried out with 60 Vbeta primers and 13 Jbeta primers. Assay used: immunoSEQ multiplex PCR; TCRdb lists only in-frame clones, some missing. Of over 95,000 clones in the sample, around 77% were seen once. J is TRBJ2-7 and V is TRBV30; tentatively, D is TRBD2 (7 bases). The sample taken for sequencing was PBMCs. The source is a man aged 35-49 years in good health and CMV-seronegative. CDR3 sequence (DNA): TGTGCCTGGAGTGGACAGGCGGGAGAAAGTCTTCCAGAGCCCTACGAGCAGTACTTC. This sequence encodes CAWSGQAGESLPEPYEQYF. Looking up the rest from reference TRBV30 and TRBJ2-7 gives the full variable domain: SQTIHQWPATLVQPVGSPLSLECTVEGTSNPNLYWYRQAAGRGLQLLFYSVGIGQISSEVPQNLSASRPQDRQFILSSKKLLLSDSGFYLCAWSGQAGESLPEPYEQYFGPGTRLTVT.